Included here is one TCR beta chain sequence, with context. Its specificity is not known. This sample was taken from a study of cytomegalovirus exposure and HLA in healthy donors. General study findings and limits: The investigators catalogued some 160 TCR beta chains as cytomegalovirus-associated. Sequencing depth roughly uniform across donors was assumed in presence/absence analyses. A later analysis linked about 17,000 TCR beta sequences to HLA alleles at 0.05 false discovery rate. In a later analysis, an Asian-associated ancestry cluster reportedly showed fewer N-insertions than the approximately 700-donor mean.

The J segment lost 5 bases and the V segment lost 5 bases, leaving 16 bases of the junction unmatched. The CDR3 is 17 residues long. The V gene's germline CDR1 is SGHVS and CDR2 FQNEAQ. 60 Vbeta and 13 Jbeta primers were used in PCR. The assay was immunoSEQ multiplex PCR, and TCRdb's table has in-frame clones only and misses some. Here the sample spans 150,000 or so clones, approximately 79% being singletons. What was sequenced was PBMCs. The TCR originated in a man younger than 30 in good health and CMV-seropositive. The V call is TRBV7-8, the J call TRBJ2-7, with 9 bases identical to TRBD1. CDR3 sequence: CASSPRRSRQGVNEQYF. Written as DNA, the CDR3 is TGTGCCAGCAGCCCCCGTCGATCGCGACAGGGGGTGAACGAGCAGTACTTC.